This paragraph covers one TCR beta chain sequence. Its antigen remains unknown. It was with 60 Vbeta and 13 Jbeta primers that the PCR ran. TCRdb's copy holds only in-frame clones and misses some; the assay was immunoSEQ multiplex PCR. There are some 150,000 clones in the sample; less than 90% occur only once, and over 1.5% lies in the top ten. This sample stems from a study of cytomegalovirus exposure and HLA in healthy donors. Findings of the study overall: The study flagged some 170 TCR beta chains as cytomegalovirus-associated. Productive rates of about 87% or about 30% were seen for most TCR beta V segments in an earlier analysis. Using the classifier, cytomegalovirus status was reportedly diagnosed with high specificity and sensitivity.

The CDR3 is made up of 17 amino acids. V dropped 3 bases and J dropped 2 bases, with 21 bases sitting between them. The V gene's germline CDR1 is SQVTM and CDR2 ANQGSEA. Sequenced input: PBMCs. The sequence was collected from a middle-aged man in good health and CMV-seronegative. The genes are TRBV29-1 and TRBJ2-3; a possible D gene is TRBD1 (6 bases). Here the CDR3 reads CSVEGHAIPILTDTQYF. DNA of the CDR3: TGCAGCGTTGAGGGACACGCAATCCCCATCCTCACAGATACGCAGTATTTT.